The source of this T cell receptor (beta chain) is a study of cytotoxic CD8 clonotypes in ibrutinib-treated CLL. Study details: Samples yielded averages of hundreds of thousands of productive templates and tens of thousands of productive rearrangements. Study-level results: Clonality rose at ibrutinib response, held steady in sustained remission, and fell toward baseline at progression. Relative to age-matched healthy donors, clonality at baseline was higher, and it tracked circulating CD8+ T-cell counts.

Targeted sequencing depth ranged from 1 in 200,000 to 1 in 1 million T cells. The data were produced by immunoSEQ multiplex PCR, yet TCRdb's version contains in-frame clones alone and is incomplete. The table includes some 200,000 clones, 65% to 80% detected once. Germline-derived CDR1 and CDR2 are MNHEY and SVGAGI. The CDR3 covers 15 residues. V lost 5 bases to trimming and J lost 5 bases, with 18 bases between them. Notes on this clone: The antigen remains undetermined.

The origin of this receptor is a human donor with chronic lymphocytic leukemia. The rearrangement uses TRBV6-5 and TRBJ1-1; weak D call: TRBD1 (6 bases). The sequences come from PBMCs, collected after 12 months of ibrutinib treatment. The CDR3 spells CASSPGTRVGTEAFF. The CDR3 region has the DNA TGTGCCAGCAGTCCAGGGACAAGGGTTGGTACTGAAGCTTTCTTT.